These T cell receptor beta chains were read from a single sample in a study of tumor-infiltrating lymphocytes in primary liver carcinoma. Each CDR3 protein is one row after TCRdb ran MiXCR on the multiplex PCR reads. The sample has 75,000 to 90,000 distinct CDR3 sequences, 72% seen once; the top ten hold roughly 21%. Sequenced: liver tumor tissue from sampling region 1. These receptors all stem from a man between 35 and 55 years old with primary liver carcinoma and hepatitis B virus infection. Each CDR3 is given with its conserved first and last residue. Fields, in order: clone size, J gene, D gene, V gene, CDR3 DNA, CDR3 protein. D genes are given only for firm matches. Clone size, where shown, is once, few, many, or a class for clones that have expanded.

-,TRBJ2-1,-,TRBV12-3/TRBV12-4,TGTGCCAGCAGTCTACCGAGCCTTGAACAGTTCTTC,CASSLPSLEQFF
-,TRBJ2-7,-,TRBV11-2,TGTGGTAGCAGCTTAGCCGACGGAGCCTACGAGCAGTACTTC,CGSSLADGAYEQYF
-,TRBJ2-5,TRBD2,TRBV4-2,TGTACCAGCAGCCAAAGGGAGGGGTCAGGGCAAGAGACCCAGTACTTC,CTSSQREGSGQETQYF
-,TRBJ2-1,-,TRBV5-1,TGCGCCAGCAGTTCCGACGTGAGCTCCTACAATGTGCAGTTCTTC,CASSSDVSSYNVQFF
-,TRBJ1-1,-,TRBV12-3/TRBV12-4,TGTGTCAGCAATGGGGACGTAACTGAAGCTTTCTTT,CVSNGDVTEAFF
-,TRBJ2-3,-,TRBV10-3,TGTGCCATCGGCCAACGGAACCCAGGGGATACGCAGTATTTT,CAIGQRNPGDTQYF
few,TRBJ2-7,-,TRBV6-1,TGTGCCACCAGTGAATGGGTTTTCCATGAGCAGTACTTC,CATSEWVFHEQYF
many,TRBJ2-1,TRBD2,TRBV7-9,TGTGCCAGCAGCTTAACCGGGACTAGCGGCAGATTCTACAATGAGCAGTTCTTC,CASSLTGTSGRFYNEQFF
-,TRBJ1-2,-,TRBV29-1,TGCAGCGCTGAACACGAGGACTATGGCTACACCTTC,CSAEHEDYGYTF
many,TRBJ1-4,-,TRBV12-3/TRBV12-4,TGTGCCAGCAGTTTAATGGGGTCGGGGGAAAAACTGTTTTTT,CASSLMGSGEKLFF
-,TRBJ2-2,TRBD2,TRBV14,TGTGCCAGCCGTTGCGGGAGGAAGATTAACACCGGTGAGCTGTTTTTT,CASRCGRKINTGELFF
-,TRBJ2-7,TRBD1,TRBV11-2,TGTGCCAGCAGCTTACAGGGGACAGGGCTGCAGGAGCAGTACTTC,CASSLQGTGLQEQYF
-,TRBJ1-5,-,TRBV12-3/TRBV12-4,TGTGCCGGCAATTTCCAGATCGATCAGCCCCAGCATTTT,CAGNFQIDQPQHF
-,TRBJ1-5,-,TRBV6-6,TGTGCCAGCAGTTACTCGAACAGAAATAGCAATCAGCCCCAGCGTTTT,CASSYSNRNSNQPQRF
-,TRBJ2-2,TRBD2,TRBV10-3,TGCGCCATCAGTGACGGACTAGCGTCAGCCGGGGAGCTGTTTTTT,CAISDGLASAGELFF
once,TRBJ2-7,-,TRBV11-2,TGTGTCAGTAGCTTAGAAAGGCGCGCCGACCAGTACTTC,CVSSLERRADQYF
-,TRBJ2-1,TRBD2,TRBV29-1,TGCAGCGTCTCCGGGACTAAGAGTAGGAATGAGCAGTTCTTC,CSVSGTKSRNEQFF
once,TRBJ1-2,-,TRBV6-1,TGTGCCAGCAGCCAACAGGGTGACTATGGCTACACCTTC,CASSQQGDYGYTF
few,TRBJ2-2,-,TRBV30,TGTGCCTGGAGAAGCTTCGGGGACGGGGAGCTGTTTTTT,CAWRSFGDGELFF
once,TRBJ2-1,TRBD2,TRBV12-3/TRBV12-4,TGTACTGGCGGGACTAGCGGTTACGATGAGCAGTTCTTC,CTGGTSGYDEQFF